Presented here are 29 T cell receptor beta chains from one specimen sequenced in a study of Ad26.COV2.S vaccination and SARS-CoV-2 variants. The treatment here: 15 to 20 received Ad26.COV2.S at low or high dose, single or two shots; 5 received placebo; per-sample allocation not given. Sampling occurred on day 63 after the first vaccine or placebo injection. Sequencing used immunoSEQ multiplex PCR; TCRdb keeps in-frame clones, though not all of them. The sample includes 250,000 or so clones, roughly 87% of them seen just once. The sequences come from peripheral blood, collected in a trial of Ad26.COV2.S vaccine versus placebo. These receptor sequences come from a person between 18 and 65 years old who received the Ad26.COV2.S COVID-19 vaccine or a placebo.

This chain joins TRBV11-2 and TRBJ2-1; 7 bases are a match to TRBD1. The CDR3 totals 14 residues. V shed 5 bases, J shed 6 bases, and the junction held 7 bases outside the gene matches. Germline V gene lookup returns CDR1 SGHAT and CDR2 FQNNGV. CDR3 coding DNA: TGTGCCAGCAGCACCCGGGACAGAATCAATGAGCAGTTCTTC. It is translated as CASSTRDRINEQFF.

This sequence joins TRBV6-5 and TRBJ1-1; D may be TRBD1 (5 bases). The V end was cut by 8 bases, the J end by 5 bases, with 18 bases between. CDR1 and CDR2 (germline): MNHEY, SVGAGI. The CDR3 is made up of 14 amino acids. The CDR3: CASLRTGAPTEAFF. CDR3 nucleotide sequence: TGTGCCAGCCTTAGAACCGGGGCCCCTACTGAAGCTTTCTTT.

CDR3 sequence reads: CATSRDGGLAGSTNTGELFF. CDR3 in DNA: TGTGCCACCAGCAGAGATGGGGGACTAGCGGGGAGCACGAACACCGGGGAGCTGTTTTTT. This chain links TRBV15 with TRBJ2-2; 13 bases are a match to TRBD2. The junction had 7 bases not matched to a gene; V was cut back by 0 bases and J by 0 bases. CDR1 and CDR2 (germline): LNHNV, YYDKDF (reference sequence). The CDR3 length is 20 residues. Drawing the rest from reference TRBV15 and TRBJ2-2, the complete variable domain is DAMVIQNPRYQVTQFGKPVTLSCSQTLNHNVMYWYQQKSSQAPKLLFHYYDKDFNNEADTPDNFQSRRPNTSFCFLDIRSPGLGDTAMYLCATSRDGGLAGSTNTGELFFGEGSRLTVL.

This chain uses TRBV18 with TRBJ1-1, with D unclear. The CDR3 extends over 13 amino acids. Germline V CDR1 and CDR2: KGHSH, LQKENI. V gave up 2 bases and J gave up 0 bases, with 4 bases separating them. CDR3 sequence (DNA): TGTGCCAGCTCACCAATGGTGAACACTGAAGCTTTCTTT. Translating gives CASSPMVNTEAFF.

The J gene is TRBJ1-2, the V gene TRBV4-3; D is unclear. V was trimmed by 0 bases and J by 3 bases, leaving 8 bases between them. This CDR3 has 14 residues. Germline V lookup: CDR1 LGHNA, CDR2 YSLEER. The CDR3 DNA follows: TGCGCCAGCAGCCAAGATGCGGAGGACTATGGCTACACCTTC. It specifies CASSQDAEDYGYTF.

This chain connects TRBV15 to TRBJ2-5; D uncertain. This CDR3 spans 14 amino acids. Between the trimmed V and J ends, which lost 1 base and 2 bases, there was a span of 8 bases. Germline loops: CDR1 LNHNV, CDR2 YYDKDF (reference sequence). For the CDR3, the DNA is TGTGCCACCAGCAGAGGGGAACTTCAAGAGACCCAGTACTTC. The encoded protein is CATSRGELQETQYF.

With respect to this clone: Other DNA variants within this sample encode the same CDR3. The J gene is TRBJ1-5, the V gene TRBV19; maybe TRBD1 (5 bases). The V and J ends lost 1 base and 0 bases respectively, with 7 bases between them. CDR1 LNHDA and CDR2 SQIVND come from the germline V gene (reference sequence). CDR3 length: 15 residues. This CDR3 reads CASSIGGGSNQPQHF. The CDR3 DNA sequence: TGTGCCAGTAGTATAGGGGGCGGTAGCAATCAGCCCCAGCATTTT.

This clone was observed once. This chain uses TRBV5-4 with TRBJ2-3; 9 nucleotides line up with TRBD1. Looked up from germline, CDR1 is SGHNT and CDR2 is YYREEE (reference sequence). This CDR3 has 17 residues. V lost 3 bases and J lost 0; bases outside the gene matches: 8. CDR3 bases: TGTGCCAGCAGCTCGGCCACAGGGGGCGATAGCACAGATACGCAGTATTTT. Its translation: CASSSATGGDSTDTQYF.

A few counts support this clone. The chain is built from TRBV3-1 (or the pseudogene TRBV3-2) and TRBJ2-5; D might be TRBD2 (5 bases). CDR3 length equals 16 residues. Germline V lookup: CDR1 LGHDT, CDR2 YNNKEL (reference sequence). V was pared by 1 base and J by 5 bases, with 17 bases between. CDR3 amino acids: CASSQGSRRREETQYF. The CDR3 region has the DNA TGTGCCAGCAGCCAAGGGTCACGGAGGCGAGAGGAGACCCAGTACTTC.

The CDR3 here is CASSFSPTRGEQFF. CDR3 bases: TGTGCCAGCAGTTTCTCCCCGACGAGGGGTGAGCAGTTCTTC. The chain recombines TRBV6-5 with TRBJ2-1; possibly TRBD1 or TRBD2 for D (5 bases each). This CDR3 is built from 14 residues. Trimming pared 4 bases from V and 9 bases from J, leaving 16 bases between. Germline loops: CDR1 MNHEY, CDR2 SVGAGI.

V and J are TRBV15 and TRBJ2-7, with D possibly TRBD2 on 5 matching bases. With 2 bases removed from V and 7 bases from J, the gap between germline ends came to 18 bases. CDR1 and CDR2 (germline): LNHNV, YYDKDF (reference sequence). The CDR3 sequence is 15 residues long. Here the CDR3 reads CATSRSPSWPGEQYV. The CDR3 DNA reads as TGTGCCACCAGCAGATCACCCTCTTGGCCGGGGGAGCAGTACGTC.

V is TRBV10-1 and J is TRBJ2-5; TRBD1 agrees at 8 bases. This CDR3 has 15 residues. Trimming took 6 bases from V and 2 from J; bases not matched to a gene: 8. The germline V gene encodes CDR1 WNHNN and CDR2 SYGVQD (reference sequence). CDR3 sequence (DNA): TGCGCCAGCAGATGGACAGGGCCGGGGCAAGAGACCCAGTACTTC. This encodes CASRWTGPGQETQYF.

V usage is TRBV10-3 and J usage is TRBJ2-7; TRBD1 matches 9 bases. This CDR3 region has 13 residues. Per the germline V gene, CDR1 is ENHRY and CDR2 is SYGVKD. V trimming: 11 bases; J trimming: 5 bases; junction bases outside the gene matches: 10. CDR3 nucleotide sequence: TGTGCCTCAGAGGACAGGGGCGTCCACGAGCAGTACTTC. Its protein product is CASEDRGVHEQYF.

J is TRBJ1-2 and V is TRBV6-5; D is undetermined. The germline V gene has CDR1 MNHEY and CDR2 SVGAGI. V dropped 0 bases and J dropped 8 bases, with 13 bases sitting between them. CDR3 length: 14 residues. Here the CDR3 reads CASSYSVGQWGYTF. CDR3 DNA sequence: TGTGCCAGCAGTTACTCAGTGGGTCAATGGGGCTACACCTTC.

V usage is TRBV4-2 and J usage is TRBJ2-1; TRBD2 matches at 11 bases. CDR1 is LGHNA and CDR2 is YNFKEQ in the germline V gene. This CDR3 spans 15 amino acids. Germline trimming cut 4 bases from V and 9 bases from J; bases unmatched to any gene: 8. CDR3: CASSLSYSGRGEQFF. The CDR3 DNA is TGTGCCAGCAGCCTTTCCTATAGCGGGAGGGGTGAGCAGTTCTTC.

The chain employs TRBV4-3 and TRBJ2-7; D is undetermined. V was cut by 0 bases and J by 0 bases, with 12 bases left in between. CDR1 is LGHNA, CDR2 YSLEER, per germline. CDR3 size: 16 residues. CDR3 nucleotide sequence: TGCGCCAGCAGCCAAGAGCCCAGCCACGGCTCCTACGAGCAGTACGTC. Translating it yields CASSQEPSHGSYEQYV.

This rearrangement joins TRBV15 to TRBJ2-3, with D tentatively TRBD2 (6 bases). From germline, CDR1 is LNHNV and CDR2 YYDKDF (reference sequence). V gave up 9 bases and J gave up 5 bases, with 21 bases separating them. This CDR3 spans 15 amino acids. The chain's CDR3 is CATSSLAGMRDTQYF. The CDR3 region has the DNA TGTGCCACTTCGTCCCTGGCGGGAATGCGAGATACGCAGTATTTT.

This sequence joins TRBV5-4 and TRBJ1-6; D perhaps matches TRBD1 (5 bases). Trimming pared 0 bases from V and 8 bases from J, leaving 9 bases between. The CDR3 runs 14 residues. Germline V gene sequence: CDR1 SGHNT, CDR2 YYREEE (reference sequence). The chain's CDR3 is CASSLGGEDSPLHF. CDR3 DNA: TGTGCCAGCAGCTTGGGAGGGGAGGATTCACCCCTCCACTTT.

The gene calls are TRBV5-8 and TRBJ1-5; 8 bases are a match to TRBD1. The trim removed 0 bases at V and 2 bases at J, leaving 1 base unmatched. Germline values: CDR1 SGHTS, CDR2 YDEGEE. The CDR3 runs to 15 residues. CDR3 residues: CASSLGGQGNQPQHF. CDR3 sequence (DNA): TGTGCCAGCAGCTTGGGGGGACAGGGCAATCAGCCCCAGCATTTT.

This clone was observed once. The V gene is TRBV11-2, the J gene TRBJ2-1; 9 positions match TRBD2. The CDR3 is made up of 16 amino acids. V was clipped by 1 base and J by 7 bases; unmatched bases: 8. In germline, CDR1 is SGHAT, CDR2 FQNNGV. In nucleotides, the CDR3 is TGTGCCAGCAGCTTAGGGGTGGCGGGAGGGAAAAATGAGCAGTTCTTC. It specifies CASSLGVAGGKNEQFF.

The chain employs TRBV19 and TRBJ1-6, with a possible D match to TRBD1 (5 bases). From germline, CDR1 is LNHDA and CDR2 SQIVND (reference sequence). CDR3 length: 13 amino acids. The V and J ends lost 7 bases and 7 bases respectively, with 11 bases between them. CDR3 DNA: TGTGCCAGTACCGCCAGGGTCAATTCACCCCTCCACTTT. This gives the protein CASTARVNSPLHF.

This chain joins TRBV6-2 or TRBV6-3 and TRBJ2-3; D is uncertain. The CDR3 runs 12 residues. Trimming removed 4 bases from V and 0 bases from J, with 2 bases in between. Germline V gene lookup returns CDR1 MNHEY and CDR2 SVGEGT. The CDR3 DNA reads TGTGCCAGCAGTTTTAGCACAGATACGCAGTATTTT. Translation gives CASSFSTDTQYF.

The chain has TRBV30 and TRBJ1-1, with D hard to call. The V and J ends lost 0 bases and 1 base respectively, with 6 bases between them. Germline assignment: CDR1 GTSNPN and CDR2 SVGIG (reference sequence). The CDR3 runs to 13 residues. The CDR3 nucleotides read TGTGCCTGGAGTGTAGACCCGAACACTGAAGCTTTCTTT. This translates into CAWSVDPNTEAFF.

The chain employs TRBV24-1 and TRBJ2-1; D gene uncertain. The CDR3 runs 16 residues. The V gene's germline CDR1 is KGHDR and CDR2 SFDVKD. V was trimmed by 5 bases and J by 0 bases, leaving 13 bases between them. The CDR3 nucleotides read TGTGCCACCAGTGGAGTCGTCCCCTACTCCTACAATGAGCAGTTCTTC. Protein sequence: CATSGVVPYSYNEQFF.

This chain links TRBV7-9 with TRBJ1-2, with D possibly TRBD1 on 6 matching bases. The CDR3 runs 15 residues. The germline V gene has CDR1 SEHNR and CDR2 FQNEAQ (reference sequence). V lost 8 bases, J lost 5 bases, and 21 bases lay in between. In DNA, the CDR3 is TGTGCCAGCCAAACTAGGAGAGGGGGACCTTATGGCTACACCTTC. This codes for CASQTRRGGPYGYTF.

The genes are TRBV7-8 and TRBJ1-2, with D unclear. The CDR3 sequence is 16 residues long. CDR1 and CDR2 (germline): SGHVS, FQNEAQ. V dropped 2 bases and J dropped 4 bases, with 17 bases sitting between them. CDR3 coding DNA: TGTGCCAGCAGCTTATCCGCCGGTGGCGCCACCTATGGCTACACCTTC. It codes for CASSLSAGGATYGYTF.

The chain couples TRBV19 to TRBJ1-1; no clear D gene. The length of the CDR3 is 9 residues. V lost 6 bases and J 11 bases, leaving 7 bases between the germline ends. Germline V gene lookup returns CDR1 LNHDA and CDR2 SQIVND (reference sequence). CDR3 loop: CASRRAAFF. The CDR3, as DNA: TGTGCCAGTAGACGGGCGGCTTTCTTT.

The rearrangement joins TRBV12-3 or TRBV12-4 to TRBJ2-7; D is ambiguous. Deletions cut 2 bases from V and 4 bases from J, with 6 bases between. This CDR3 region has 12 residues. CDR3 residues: CASSLRRYEQYF. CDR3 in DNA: TGTGCCAGCAGTTTAAGGAGATACGAGCAGTACTTC.

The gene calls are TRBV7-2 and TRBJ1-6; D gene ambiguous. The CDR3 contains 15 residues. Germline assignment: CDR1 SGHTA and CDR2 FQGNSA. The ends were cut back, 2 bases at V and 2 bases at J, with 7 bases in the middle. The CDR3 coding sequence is TGTGCCAGCAGCTTACTAGGGACCTATAATTCACCCCTCCACTTT. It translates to CASSLLGTYNSPLHF.